This T cell receptor beta chain is from a study of cytomegalovirus exposure and HLA in healthy donors. The PCR had 60 Vbeta and 13 Jbeta primers. Here immunoSEQ multiplex PCR was the method, and the copy in TCRdb shows in-frame clones only, minus some. The sample yields around 170,000 clones, roughly 77% seen once. Germline CDR1 is SSHAT and CDR2 is FNYEAQ (reference sequence). The CDR3 runs 13 residues. Study-level findings and limits: Other equally common chains were less clonally expanded than HLA-associated TCR beta chains, a later analysis showed. The study carried out a later analysis of TCR beta sequences. It associated some 18,000 of them with specific HLA alleles at a false discovery rate of 0.05.

This clone occurred a few times. Its antigen is not known. One end of the junction is discordant with germline, which a read error may explain. The source is a woman between 50 and 59 years old in good health and CMV-seropositive. Sequenced material: PBMCs. The chain joins TRBV7-7 to TRBJ2-7; a possible D gene is TRBD1 (6 bases). CDR3 DNA sequence: TGTGCTAGCAGCACCACAGGGACCGACGAGCAGTACTTC. Protein product: CASSTTGTDEQYF.